This T cell receptor (beta chain) was identified during a study of blood T cell repertoires in COVID-19. About the study: Sources were T cells, B-cell-depleted T cells, or PBMCs; the material itself was cDNA or gDNA.

The germline V gene encodes CDR1 SEHNR and CDR2 FQNEAQ (reference sequence). Trimming took off 3 bases at V and 4 bases at J, with 13 bases between the two ends. The CDR3 is 15 amino acids. Method: immunoSEQ multiplex PCR; TCRdb's copy keeps in-frame clones and lacks some. The sample has roughly 160,000 clones, 65% to 85% seen once. The source material was peripheral blood. The V gene is TRBV7-9, the J gene TRBJ1-3, with D maybe TRBD1 (6 bases). The sequence came from a woman in her sixties with acute or convalescent COVID-19. Here the CDR3 reads CASSFTGQGGNTIYF. The CDR3 DNA is TGTGCCAGCAGCTTCACAGGGCAAGGGGGAAACACCATATATTTT.